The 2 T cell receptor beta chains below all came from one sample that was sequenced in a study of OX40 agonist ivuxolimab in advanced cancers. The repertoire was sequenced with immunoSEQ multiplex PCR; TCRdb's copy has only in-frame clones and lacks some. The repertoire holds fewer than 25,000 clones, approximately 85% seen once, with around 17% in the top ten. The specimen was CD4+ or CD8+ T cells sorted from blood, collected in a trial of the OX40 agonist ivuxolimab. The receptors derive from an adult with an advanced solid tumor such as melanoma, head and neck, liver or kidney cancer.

The CDR3 sequence: CASSVGWTRNTEAFF. The CDR3, as DNA: TGTGCCAGCAGCGTAGGTTGGACAAGGAACACTGAAGCTTTCTTT. This chain joins TRBV9 and TRBJ1-1; a weak D match, TRBD1 (5 bases). CDR1 is SGDLS and CDR2 is YYNGEE in the germline V gene. This CDR3 is 15 amino acids long. Trimming removed 0 bases from V and 1 base from J, with 10 bases in between.

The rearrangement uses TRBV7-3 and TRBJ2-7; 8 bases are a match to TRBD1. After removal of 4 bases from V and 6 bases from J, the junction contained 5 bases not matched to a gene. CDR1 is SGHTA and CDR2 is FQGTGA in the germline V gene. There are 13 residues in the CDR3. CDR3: CASSWKTGVEQYF. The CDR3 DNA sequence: TGTGCCAGCAGCTGGAAGACAGGGGTCGAGCAGTACTTC.